This is a list of T cell receptor beta chains from one sample in a study of metastatic and nonmetastatic thyroid tumors. TCRdb re-analyzed the PCR reads using MiXCR. The sample consists of about 40,000 clones, 17% of them appearing once. Sequencing used tumor tissue. The receptors come from a female donor with papillary thyroid cancer or a benign thyroid nodule (not recorded which). Some clones in this sample may be carry-over from other donors' samples. Each CDR3 is given with its conserved first and last residue. D genes are given only for firm matches. Clone sizes are given selectively: once, few, many, or a class where the clone is expanded.

many,TRBJ2-5,TRBV2,.,CATRQVSQETQYF,TGTGCCACACGACAGGTATCTCAAGAGACCCAGTACTTC
.,TRBJ1-2,TRBV6-6,TRBD1,CASSYSNQGAQYGYTF,TGTGCCAGCAGTTACTCAAACCAGGGGGCGCAGTATGGCTACACTTTC
many,TRBJ1-1,TRBV20-1,TRBD1,CSARSPGQMNTEAFF,TGCAGTGCTAGATCTCCGGGACAGATGAACACTGAAGCTTTCTTT
few,TRBJ1-2,TRBV6-1,.,CASNFITADQSYGYTF,TGTGCCAGCAATTTCATTACGGCAGACCAAAGCTATGGCTACACCTTC
many,TRBJ1-5,TRBV15,.,CATSRDPMNRWGNQPQHF,TGTGCCACCAGCAGAGATCCCATGAATCGCTGGGGCAATCAGCCCCAGCATTTT
many,TRBJ2-3,TRBV30,TRBD2,CAWSVGLAVDTQYF,TGTGCCTGGAGTGTGGGACTAGCGGTGGATACGCAGTATTTT
many,TRBJ1-6,TRBV19,TRBD1,CASSPPQGVTPSPLHF,TGTGCCAGTAGCCCTCCACAGGGGGTGACCCCTTCACCCCTCCACTTT
many,TRBJ1-4,TRBV7-9,.,CASSQARTAVNEKLFF,TGTGCCAGCAGCCAAGCCAGGACAGCAGTTAATGAAAAACTGTTTTTT
medium-sized,TRBJ1-1,TRBV28,.,CASSLWSSPGTEAFF,TGTGCCAGCAGTTTATGGTCATCCCCAGGCACTGAAGCTTTCTTT
.,TRBJ2-1,TRBV7-6,.,CASIYTGCTYNEQFF,TGTGCCAGCATCTACACAGGGTGTACCTACAATGAGCAGTTCTTC